This T cell receptor (beta chain) came from a study of blood T cell repertoires in COVID-19. Study details: Spain, Italy and the United States supplied samples that represented acute and convalescent COVID-19. The cDNA or gDNA used as material had been derived from T cells, B-cell-depleted T cells, or PBMCs.

Only in-frame clones appear in the TCRdb table, and some are missing; sequencing was by immunoSEQ multiplex PCR. This table has about 120,000 clones, about nine tenths appearing once. The junction had 6 bases not matched to a gene; V was cut back by 3 bases and J by 8 bases. CDR3 length: 14 residues. Germline lookup yields CDR1 SQVTM and CDR2 ANQGSEA. This sequence originates from a man over 45 with active COVID-19. The source material was peripheral blood. This chain joins TRBV29-1 and TRBJ2-1, with TRBD2 matching over 11 bases. This CDR3 is CSVETSGKSYEQFF. In DNA form, the CDR3 reads TGCAGCGTTGAGACTAGCGGGAAGTCCTATGAGCAGTTCTTC.